The source of this T cell receptor beta chain is a study of T cell changes during pregnancy in multiple sclerosis. CDR1 and CDR2 (germline): MNHEY, SMNVEV (reference sequence). This CDR3 has 18 residues. The ends lost 2 bases at V and 2 bases at J; junction bases unmatched: 5. TCRdb keeps only in-frame clones here, not all; method: immunoSEQ multiplex PCR. The sample has around 64,000 clones; approximately 91% are singletons. The sample was CD4+ T cells from peripheral blood mononuclear cells, taken after pregnancy. This sequence was found in a female donor with multiple sclerosis, enrolled in a pregnancy study. This chain connects TRBV27 to TRBJ2-1; 14 bases are shared with TRBD2. CDR3 sequence: CASSLGTSGSSAYNEQFF. For the CDR3, the DNA is TGTGCCAGCAGTTTAGGGACTAGCGGGAGTAGCGCCTACAATGAGCAGTTCTTC.